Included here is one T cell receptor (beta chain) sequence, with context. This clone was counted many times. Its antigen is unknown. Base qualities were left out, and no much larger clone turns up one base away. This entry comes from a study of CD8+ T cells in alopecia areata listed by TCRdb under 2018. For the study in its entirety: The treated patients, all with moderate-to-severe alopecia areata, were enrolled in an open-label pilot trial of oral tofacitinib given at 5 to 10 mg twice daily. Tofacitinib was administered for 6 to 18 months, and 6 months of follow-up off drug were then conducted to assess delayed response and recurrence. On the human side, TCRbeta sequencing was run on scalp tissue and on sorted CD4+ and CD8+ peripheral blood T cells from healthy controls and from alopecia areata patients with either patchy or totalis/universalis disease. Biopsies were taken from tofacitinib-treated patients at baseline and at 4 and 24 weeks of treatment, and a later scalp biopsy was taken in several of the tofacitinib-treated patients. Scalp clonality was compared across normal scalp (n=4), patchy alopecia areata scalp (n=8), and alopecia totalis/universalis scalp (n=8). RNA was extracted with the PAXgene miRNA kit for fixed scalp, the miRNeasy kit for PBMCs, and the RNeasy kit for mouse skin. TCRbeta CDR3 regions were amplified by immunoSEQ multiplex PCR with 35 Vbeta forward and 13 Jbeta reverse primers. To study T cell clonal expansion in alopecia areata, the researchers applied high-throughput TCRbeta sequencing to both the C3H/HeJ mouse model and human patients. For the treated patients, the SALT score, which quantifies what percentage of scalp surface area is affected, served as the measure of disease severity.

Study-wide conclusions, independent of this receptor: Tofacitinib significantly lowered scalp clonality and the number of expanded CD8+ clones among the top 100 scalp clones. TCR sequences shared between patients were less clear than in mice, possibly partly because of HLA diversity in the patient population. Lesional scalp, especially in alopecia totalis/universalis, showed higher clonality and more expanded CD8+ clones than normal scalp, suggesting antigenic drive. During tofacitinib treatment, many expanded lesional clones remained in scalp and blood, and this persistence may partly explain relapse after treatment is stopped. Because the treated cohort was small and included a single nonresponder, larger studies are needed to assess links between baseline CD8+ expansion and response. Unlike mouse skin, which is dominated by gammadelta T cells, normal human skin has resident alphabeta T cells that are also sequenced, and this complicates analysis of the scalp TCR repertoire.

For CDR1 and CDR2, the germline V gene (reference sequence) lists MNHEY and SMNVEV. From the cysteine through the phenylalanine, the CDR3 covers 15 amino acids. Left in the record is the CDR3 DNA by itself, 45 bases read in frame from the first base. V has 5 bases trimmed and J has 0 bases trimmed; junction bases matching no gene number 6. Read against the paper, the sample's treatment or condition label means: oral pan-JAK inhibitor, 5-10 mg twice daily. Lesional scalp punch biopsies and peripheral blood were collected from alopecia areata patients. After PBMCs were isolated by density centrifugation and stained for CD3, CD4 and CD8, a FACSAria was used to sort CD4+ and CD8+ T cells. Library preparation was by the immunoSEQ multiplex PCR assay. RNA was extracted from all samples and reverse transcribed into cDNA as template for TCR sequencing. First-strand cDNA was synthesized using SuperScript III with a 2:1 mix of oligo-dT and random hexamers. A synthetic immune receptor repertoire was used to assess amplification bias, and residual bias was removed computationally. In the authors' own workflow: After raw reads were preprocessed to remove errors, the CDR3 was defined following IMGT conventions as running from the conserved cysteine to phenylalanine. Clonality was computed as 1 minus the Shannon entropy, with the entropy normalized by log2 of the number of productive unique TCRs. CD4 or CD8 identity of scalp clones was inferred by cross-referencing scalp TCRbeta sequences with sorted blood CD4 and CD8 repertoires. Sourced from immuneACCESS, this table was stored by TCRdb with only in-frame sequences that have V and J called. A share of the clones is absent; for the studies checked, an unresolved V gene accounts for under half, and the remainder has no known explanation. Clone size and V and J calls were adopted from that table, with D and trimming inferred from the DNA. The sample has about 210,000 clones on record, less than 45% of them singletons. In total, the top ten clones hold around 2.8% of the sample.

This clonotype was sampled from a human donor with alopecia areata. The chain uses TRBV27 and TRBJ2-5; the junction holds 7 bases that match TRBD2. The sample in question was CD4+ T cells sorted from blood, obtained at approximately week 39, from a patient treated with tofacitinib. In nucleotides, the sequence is TGTGCCAGCAGTAGTGCTAGCGGATACCAAGAGACCCAGTACTTC. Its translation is CASSSASGYQETQYF.